The clone carrying this T cell receptor beta chain was detected a few times. Its antigen is unidentified. Each CDR3 protein is one row after TCRdb ran MiXCR on the reads. Counted here are about 740,000 distinct CDR3 sequences, roughly a third occurring once; the ten biggest clones make up about 2.8%. The data were obtained in a study of T cell repertoires in cytomegalovirus infection. In the study overall: Matching HLA type, along with CMV infection, was indicated by public TCR beta signatures.

Germline V gene data show CDR1 as MNHEY and CDR2 as SMNVEV (reference sequence). Trimming took 6 bases from V and 3 from J, leaving 18 bases between them. This CDR3 region has 15 residues. Overall study results and limits: The ex vivo response was dominated by HLA-C-restricted CMV-specific TCR beta clonotypes. Public TCR beta family frequency separated CMV-and-HLA carriers, including in an independent cohort.

V gene TRBV27 combines with J gene TRBJ2-7; D is possibly TRBD1 or TRBD2 (5 bases each). This receptor was taken from a human donor in good health (CMV status not recorded). Some clones in this sample may be carry-over from other donors' samples. Input material: PBMCs. CDR3 bases: TGTGCCAGCAGATCGGTCCGGGACGGACGCTACGAGCAGTACTTC. Translation: CASRSVRDGRYEQYF.